This is a list of T cell receptor beta chains from one sample in a study of OX40 agonist ivuxolimab in advanced cancers. Sequenced by immunoSEQ multiplex PCR; TCRdb stores in-frame clones only, minus some. The repertoire includes roughly 110,000 clones, just over 90% of them detected once, and around 0.48% sits in the top ten. The material sequenced was CD4+ or CD8+ T cells sorted from blood, taken in a trial of the OX40 agonist ivuxolimab. These receptors originate from an adult with an advanced solid tumor such as melanoma, head and neck, liver or kidney cancer. Both conserved end residues are part of each CDR3. A D gene is named only where the DNA matches it firmly. Some rows have no size entry. The others give once, few or many, or a class for an expanded clone.

v_gene	j_gene	d_gene	abundance	CDR3nt	CDR3aa
TRBV28	TRBJ1-2	TRBD1	-	TGTGCCAGCAGTCCGGACAGGGGGCTTGGCTACACCTTC	CASSPDRGLGYTF
TRBV11-3	TRBJ2-1	-	-	TGTGCCAGCAGCTTAGATTACAACTACAATGAGCAGTTCTTC	CASSLDYNYNEQFF
TRBV28	TRBJ2-7	-	-	TGTGCCAGCAGTTTACCGGCACAGTTCTACGAGCAGTACTTC	CASSLPAQFYEQYF
TRBV6-5	TRBJ2-6	-	-	TGTGCCTGTCTCTCTGGGGCCAACGTCCTGACTTTC	CACLSGANVLTF
TRBV28	TRBJ1-2	TRBD1	-	TGTGCCAGCAGTTTATTGTCCCCGGGACAGAGTTATGGCTACACCTTC	CASSLLSPGQSYGYTF
TRBV30	TRBJ1-3	-	-	TGTGCCTGGAGCCCCGGGGTATCAGGAAACACCATATATTTT	CAWSPGVSGNTIYF
TRBV6-5	TRBJ2-7	-	-	TGTGCCAGCAGGCTGGAGGGACTGCGGATGGGCGAGCAGTACTTC	CASRLEGLRMGEQYF
TRBV19	TRBJ2-6	TRBD1	-	TGTGCCAGTAGTAGGGACGGACAGGGTTATTTGTCGGGGGCCAACGTCCTGACTTTC	CASSRDGQGYLSGANVLTF
TRBV28	TRBJ2-7	TRBD1	-	TGTGCCAGCACCACTAGGACAGGGCAGTACGAGCAGTACTTC	CASTTRTGQYEQYF
TRBV6-5	TRBJ1-5	TRBD1	-	TGTGCCAGCAGTTACGGAGGACAGGGGGCAGGTCAGCCCCAGCATTTT	CASSYGGQGAGQPQHF
TRBV30	TRBJ2-7	TRBD1	once	TGTGCCTGGAGTCGGGACAGTACTTACGAGCAGTACTTC	CAWSRDSTYEQYF
TRBV11-2	TRBJ2-7	TRBD1	-	TGTGCCAGCAGCTTAGGGCAGGGGGCGTGGTACGAGCAGTACTTC	CASSLGQGAWYEQYF
TRBV30	TRBJ2-5	TRBD1	once	TGTGCCTGGGCCACAGGGGGCGGGGAGACCCAGTACTTC	CAWATGGGETQYF
TRBV29-1	TRBJ2-5	-	-	TGCAGCGTTGCCGGGACAACCCAAGAGACCCAGTACTTC	CSVAGTTQETQYF
TRBV7-8	TRBJ2-5	-	-	TGTGCCAGCAGCTTAGCAGGGGGAGACAGTCTCCAGTACTTC	CASSLAGGDSLQYF
TRBV6-5	TRBJ1-5	-	few	TGTGCCAGCACGGAGAGCAATCAGCCCCAGCATTTT	CASTESNQPQHF
TRBV28	TRBJ1-1	TRBD1	-	TGTGCCACCCGCTGGACAGGGGCCACTGAAGCTTTCTTT	CATRWTGATEAFF
TRBV7-9	TRBJ1-2	-	few	TGTGCCAGCAGCTTAGCCCTACGTGGCTACACCTTC	CASSLALRGYTF
TRBV7-9	TRBJ2-5	-	-	TGTGCCAGCAGCGACGAACCGTTTGTCATCCAAGAGACCCAGTACTTC	CASSDEPFVIQETQYF
TRBV25-1	TRBJ2-5	TRBD1	-	TGTGCCAGCAGTCAGACAGGGATTCAAGAGACCCAGTACTTC	CASSQTGIQETQYF
TRBV4-2	TRBJ1-1	-	-	TGTGCCAGCAGCCAAGAACGGGGCTTGGACACTGAAGCTTTCTTT	CASSQERGLDTEAFF
TRBV11-2	TRBJ2-7	TRBD2	once	TGTGCCAGCAGCCTCCAGGGGACTAGCGGTTACGAGCAGTACTTC	CASSLQGTSGYEQYF
TRBV4-3	TRBJ2-1	TRBD2	once	TGCGCCAGCAGCCAAAGGACTAGCGGATACAATGAGCAGTTCTTC	CASSQRTSGYNEQFF
TRBV6-6	TRBJ2-7	-	-	TGTGCCAGCAGTTTAACCTACGAGCAGTACTTC	CASSLTYEQYF
TRBV11-2	TRBJ2-3	TRBD2	-	TGTGCCAGCAGCCACCCTAGCGGGGGAACCACAGATACGCAGTATTTT	CASSHPSGGTTDTQYF
TRBV4-3	TRBJ1-3	-	-	TGCGCCAGCAGCCAAGACGCCGGGATCGGAAACACCATATATTTT	CASSQDAGIGNTIYF
TRBV12-2	TRBJ2-3	-	-	TGTGCAAGTCGCTTAGGGGGACTAGCGGGATTCACAGATACGCAGTATTTT	CASRLGGLAGFTDTQYF
TRBV14	TRBJ2-1	TRBD2	-	TGTGCCAGCAGCCGAGGAGCGGGGGGCGGGGTACATGAGCAGTTCTTC	CASSRGAGGGVHEQFF
TRBV10-1	TRBJ2-3	TRBD1	-	TGCGCCAGCAGTTATTCCCCCCCGGACAGGGCCACAGATACGCAGTATTTT	CASSYSPPDRATDTQYF
TRBV5-1	TRBJ2-3	-	-	TGCGCGGGGGCTCCCGGGGGGCCTACAGATACGCAGTATTTT	CAGAPGGPTDTQYF
TRBV5-1	TRBJ2-3	-	-	TGCGCCAGCAGCTCGACTAGGTCAGATACGCAGTATTTT	CASSSTRSDTQYF
TRBV10-3	TRBJ1-6	-	-	TGTGCCATCAGAACGGGGTTGGATTCACCCCTCCACTTT	CAIRTGLDSPLHF
TRBV12-2	TRBJ2-3	-	-	TGTGCAAGTCGCCGTACCTCGATTAGCGGGCTACGCACAGATACGCAGTATTTT	CASRRTSISGLRTDTQYF
TRBV6-1	TRBJ1-6	-	-	TGTGCCAGCAGTGCAGAGATGGCAGGGGTATCCTATAATTCACCCCTCCACTTT	CASSAEMAGVSYNSPLHF
TRBV19	TRBJ2-1	-	-	TGTGCCAGTAGTCTCGACGGGGCAGCCTACAATGAGCAGTTCTTC	CASSLDGAAYNEQFF
TRBV6-5	TRBJ2-7	-	-	TGTGCCAGCAGTTACCCGGGACCTCCTTACGAGCAGTACTTC	CASSYPGPPYEQYF
TRBV5-1	TRBJ1-4	TRBD1	few	TGCGCCAGCACCCTTGGACAGGGATACGAAAAACTGTTTTTT	CASTLGQGYEKLFF